This T cell receptor (beta chain) was identified in a study of T cells in Graves' hyperthyroidism and ophthalmopathy. In its sample, this clonotype was seen many times. The antigen is undetermined. The study, taken as a whole, reports: In validation, the model predicted ophthalmopathy. These predictions came a median about 6 months before onset.

No progression to ophthalmopathy during 18 months of follow-up defined stable disease. Patients were excluded because of uncontrolled infection, other autoimmune disease, pregnancy or lactation. In making diagnoses, clinical symptoms, serum thyroxine and TRAb, thyroid ultrasound and orbital computed tomography were all used. The V and J ends lost 1 base and 9 bases respectively, with 9 bases between them. Germline CDR1 DFQATT, CDR2 SNEGSKA (reference sequence). This CDR3 region has 11 residues. The investigators amplified TCR beta CDR3 regions from RNA transcripts. The primer set for the first-round RT-PCR of the TCR CDR3 was HTBI. TCRdb reprocessed the multiplex PCR reads with MiXCR, giving one entry per CDR3 protein. The data contain about 400,000 distinct CDR3 sequences, around 14% of them singletons.

The sequencing input was blood. The receptor comes from a woman between 18 and 29 years old with Graves' hyperthyroidism. V and J are TRBV20-1 and TRBJ2-5; D not certain. CDR3 sequence reads: CSARGLVSQYF. CDR3 nucleotide sequence: TGCAGTGCTAGAGGCCTGGTCTCCCAGTACTTC.